Included here is one TCR beta chain sequence, with context. Its specificity is unknown. The trim removed 1 base at V and 4 bases at J, leaving 8 bases unmatched. Germline V gene lookup returns CDR1 SGHRS and CDR2 YFSETQ. This CDR3 is built from 16 residues. These data belong to a study of CD8 T cells in ankylosing spondylitis. Notes on the study in general: A TCR beta motif of roughly eight highly homologous variants seemed to mark ankylosing spondylitis blood.

Via MiXCR, TCRdb re-called the 5' RACE reads, giving one row per CDR3 protein. The table lists 150,000 to 250,000 distinct CDR3 sequences, about 13% of them singletons, with 16% in the top ten. The chain carries TRBV5-1 and TRBJ2-1; 7 bases are a match to TRBD1. The sequence was collected from a male donor with ankylosing spondylitis or in good health (not recorded which). Sequencing was performed on blood, either unsorted or a sorted T cell fraction (not recorded which). The CDR3 sequence is CASSLIIQGSYNEQFF. CDR3 DNA sequence: TGCGCCAGCAGCTTGATCATACAGGGGTCATACAATGAGCAGTTCTTC. The variable domain in full, with the rest retrieved from reference TRBV5-1 and TRBJ2-1, is KAGVTQTPRYLIKTRGQQVTLSCSPISGHRSVSWYQQTPGQGLQFLFEYFSETQRNKGNFPGRFSGRQFSNSRSEMNVSTLELGDSALYLCASSLIIQGSYNEQFFGPGTRLTVL.